These T cell receptor beta chains were read from a single sample in a study of T cells in localized non-small cell lung cancer. Produced via immunoSEQ multiplex PCR; TCRdb's table is partial and in-frame only. The data show approximately 41,000 clones, 86% seen once. Sequenced material: peripheral blood mononuclear cells, taken before any cancer treatment. These receptors all come from a male donor at least 60 years old with stage II lung adenocarcinoma. CDR3s include the opening cysteine and the closing phenylalanine or tryptophan. The order of the fields is J gene, clone size, V gene, D gene, CDR3 DNA, CDR3 protein. D genes are given only for firm matches. Size is omitted from some rows. Given values are once, few, many or a class for expanded clones.

j_call: TRBJ2-7
clone_size: NA
v_call: TRBV28
d_call: TRBD1
cdr3_nt: TGTGCCAGCAGATATCGGGACAGAACCTACGAGCAGTACTTC
cdr3_aa: CASRYRDRTYEQYF

j_call: TRBJ1-5
clone_size: NA
v_call: TRBV30
d_call: NA
cdr3_nt: TGTGCCTGGAGTACGTCAGGGTCTTACAATCAGCCCCAGCATTTT
cdr3_aa: CAWSTSGSYNQPQHF

j_call: TRBJ1-1
clone_size: NA
v_call: TRBV4-2
d_call: NA
cdr3_nt: TGTGCCAGCAGCCAAGGAGGGTATATCCCCCCCGAAGCTTTCTTT
cdr3_aa: CASSQGGYIPPEAFF

j_call: TRBJ2-6
clone_size: NA
v_call: TRBV19
d_call: NA
cdr3_nt: TGTGCCAGTGAGCCGCTTGGGCGTGGGGCCAACGTCCTGACTTTC
cdr3_aa: CASEPLGRGANVLTF

j_call: TRBJ1-2
clone_size: few
v_call: TRBV7-9
d_call: NA
cdr3_nt: TGTGCCAGCAGCCTCGGACAGAGCCATGGCTACACCTTC
cdr3_aa: CASSLGQSHGYTF

j_call: TRBJ2-2
clone_size: once
v_call: TRBV28
d_call: TRBD1
cdr3_nt: TGTGCCAGCACTCCCTGGGACAGGGGGCCAACCGGGGAGCTGTTTTTT
cdr3_aa: CASTPWDRGPTGELFF

j_call: TRBJ2-7
clone_size: NA
v_call: TRBV6-6
d_call: NA
cdr3_nt: TGTGCCAGCAGTCCACTGTCCACCTCCGAGCAGTACTTC
cdr3_aa: CASSPLSTSEQYF

j_call: TRBJ1-1
clone_size: NA
v_call: TRBV7-2
d_call: NA
cdr3_nt: TGTGCCAGCAGCTTAACGGCGGGGGGCAATGAAGCTTTCTTT
cdr3_aa: CASSLTAGGNEAFF

j_call: TRBJ2-5
clone_size: NA
v_call: TRBV7-6
d_call: NA
cdr3_nt: TGTGCCAGCAGCGCATCCAGGGGAGAGACCCAGTACTTC
cdr3_aa: CASSASRGETQYF

j_call: TRBJ1-2
clone_size: NA
v_call: TRBV7-2
d_call: NA
cdr3_nt: TGTGCCAGCAGCCCCCAAGCCGGGAGGGAAAATGGCTACACCTTC
cdr3_aa: CASSPQAGRENGYTF

j_call: TRBJ2-7
clone_size: NA
v_call: TRBV6-1
d_call: NA
cdr3_nt: TGTGCCAGCAGTTGGGGCAGGGCCCACGAGCAGTACTTC
cdr3_aa: CASSWGRAHEQYF

j_call: TRBJ2-1
clone_size: NA
v_call: TRBV4-3
d_call: NA
cdr3_nt: TGCGCCAGCAGTTCTGACGGAAATAGGTACAATGAGCAGTTCTTC
cdr3_aa: CASSSDGNRYNEQFF

j_call: TRBJ1-2
clone_size: NA
v_call: TRBV5-6
d_call: TRBD1
cdr3_nt: TGTGCCAGCAGCGGGACAGGGCGGAACTATGGCTACACCTTC
cdr3_aa: CASSGTGRNYGYTF

j_call: TRBJ2-1
clone_size: NA
v_call: TRBV18
d_call: TRBD1
cdr3_nt: TGTGCCAGCTCCGACATACGATCAGGGGGCCGGCGGGGTGAGCAGTTCTTC
cdr3_aa: CASSDIRSGGRRGEQFF

j_call: TRBJ1-2
clone_size: NA
v_call: TRBV30
d_call: NA
cdr3_nt: TGTGCCGGTACCAGACAGGTCTATGGCTACACCTTC
cdr3_aa: CAGTRQVYGYTF

j_call: TRBJ1-2
clone_size: NA
v_call: TRBV6-1
d_call: TRBD1
cdr3_nt: TGTGCCAGCAGTGGCCGACAGGGGAATGGCTACACCTTC
cdr3_aa: CASSGRQGNGYTF

j_call: TRBJ2-3
clone_size: NA
v_call: TRBV27
d_call: NA
cdr3_nt: TGTGCCAGCAGTTCGTTCTCCGGCAGCACAGATACGCAGTATTTT
cdr3_aa: CASSSFSGSTDTQYF

j_call: TRBJ1-1
clone_size: NA
v_call: TRBV6-5
d_call: NA
cdr3_nt: TGTGCCAGCAGACACAACAGGGACCCGAGCACTGAAGCTTTCTTT
cdr3_aa: CASRHNRDPSTEAFF

j_call: TRBJ2-3
clone_size: NA
v_call: TRBV27
d_call: NA
cdr3_nt: TGTGCCAGCAGTTTTTATCCCACAGATACGCAGTATTTT
cdr3_aa: CASSFYPTDTQYF

j_call: TRBJ2-3
clone_size: NA
v_call: TRBV7-6
d_call: TRBD1
cdr3_nt: TGTGCCAGCAGCTTAGTCGAGGGACAGGATACGCAGTATTTT
cdr3_aa: CASSLVEGQDTQYF

j_call: TRBJ2-3
clone_size: NA
v_call: TRBV30
d_call: NA
cdr3_nt: TGTGCCTTAAGAGGGGGAGCGGGCCGCACAGATACGCAGTATTTT
cdr3_aa: CALRGGAGRTDTQYF

j_call: TRBJ1-2
clone_size: NA
v_call: TRBV6-5
d_call: TRBD1
cdr3_nt: TGTGCCAGCAGGGCGGGACAGAACTATGGCTACACCTTC
cdr3_aa: CASRAGQNYGYTF

j_call: TRBJ2-7
clone_size: NA
v_call: TRBV6-5
d_call: NA
cdr3_nt: TGTGCCAGCAGTTACCGACGGACAGCCTACGAGCAGTACTTC
cdr3_aa: CASSYRRTAYEQYF